The 21 T cell receptor beta chains reported below all come from one sample, sequenced in a study of T-cell memory formation after mild COVID-19. TCRdb re-called the 5' RACE reads through MiXCR, storing one row per CDR3 protein. The table shows 150,000 to 200,000 distinct CDR3 sequences, with approximately 10% occurring only once. The sample was PBMCs or a T cell subset sorted from them (not recorded which). Receptors were obtained from a man aged 18 to 35 who had mild COVID-19 (a few samples of this study predate the infection). Cell type and time point are not known.

This sequence joins TRBV4-1 and TRBJ2-3; TRBD1 agrees at 9 bases. This CDR3 has 16 residues. Germline-derived CDR1 and CDR2 are MGHRA and YSYEKL. J was trimmed by 9 bases and V by 0 bases; bases with no gene match: 10. The CDR3 sequence: CASSQDGGTGTGTQYF. The CDR3 nucleotides are TGCGCCAGCAGCCAAGACGGAGGGACAGGGACCGGGACGCAGTATTTT.

This clonotype was observed a handful of times. The rearrangement links TRBV6-6 to TRBJ1-2; 10 bases map to TRBD1. The germline V gene has CDR1 MNHNY and CDR2 SVGAGI (reference sequence). V was clipped by 6 bases and J by 6 bases; unmatched bases: 10. The CDR3 covers 15 residues. The CDR3, as DNA: TGTGCCAGCAGGGGCGGGGGGACAGGGGAGAATGGCTACACCTTC. Protein product: CASRGGGTGENGYTF.

This clonotype was observed a few times. J is TRBJ2-6 and V is TRBV5-1, with 7 bases matching TRBD1. Germline-derived CDR1 and CDR2 are SGHRS and YFSETQ. The V and J ends lost 5 bases and 3 bases, in that order; junction bases with no gene match: 5. The CDR3 sequence is 15 residues long. The CDR3 region has the DNA TGCGCCAGCAGGCCCGACAGGGTTGGGGCCAACGTCCTGACTTTC. This gives the protein CASRPDRVGANVLTF.

This clonotype was counted many times. The genes are TRBV2 and TRBJ2-1; 8 nucleotides agree with TRBD1. CDR1 and CDR2 (germline): SNHLY, FYNNEI. This CDR3 is 14 amino acids long. V was pared by 6 bases and J by 12 bases, with 13 bases of the junction left unmatched. CDR3 in amino acids: CASSPGQEGVRQFF. CDR3 DNA sequence: TGTGCCAGCAGCCCGGGACAGGAGGGGGTAAGGCAGTTCTTC. The full variable domain, its missing parts supplied by reference TRBV2 and TRBJ2-1, is EPEVTQTPSHQVTQMGQEVILRCVPISNHLYFYWYRQILGQKVEFLVSFYNNEISEKSEIFDDQFSVERPDGSNFTLKIRSTKLEDSAMYFCASSPGQEGVRQFFGPGTRLTVL.

This clonotype has only a few counts. CDR3 in DNA: TGCGCCAGCAGAAGAACCTCCGCCACTGAAGCTTTCTTT. Amino acids: CASRRTSATEAFF. The chain links TRBV10-2 to TRBJ1-1; D uncertain. V was shortened by 6 bases and J by 4 bases, with 12 bases between the two germline ends. Germline values: CDR1 WSHSY, CDR2 SAAADI. This CDR3 comprises 13 residues.

This clonotype was seen only a few times. This chain links TRBV12-3 or TRBV12-4 with TRBJ1-2; 11 bases are a match to TRBD1. The length of the CDR3 is 15 residues. V lost 5 bases, J lost 5 bases, and 7 bases stayed unmatched. The CDR3, as DNA: TGTGCCAGCAGTACCCGGACAGGGGGCCATTATGGCTACACCTTC. Translation: CASSTRTGGHYGYTF.

In this sample, this clonotype turned up a few times. This chain joins TRBV7-2 and TRBJ2-7, with D perhaps matching TRBD2 (6 bases). The CDR3 has 14 residues. Germline V lookup: CDR1 SGHTA, CDR2 FQGNSA. Trimming cost V 1 base and J 3 bases, with 10 bases left between them. The CDR3 nucleotides are TGTGCCAGCAGCTTAGGTCTAGCGTTCTACGAGCAGTACTTC. Protein: CASSLGLAFYEQYF.

This clonotype was counted only a few times. This chain uses TRBV7-2 with TRBJ1-2, with 9 bases that match TRBD1. This CDR3 has 15 residues. The germline gives CDR1 SGHTA, CDR2 FQGNSA. V trimming: 3 bases; J trimming: 6 bases; junction bases outside the gene matches: 8. The CDR3 here is CASSFPQGARHGYTF. CDR3 coding DNA: TGTGCCAGCAGCTTCCCACAGGGGGCGCGACATGGCTACACCTTC.

CDR3 loop: CSARDFSGGYEQYF. The CDR3 nucleotides read TGCAGTGCTAGAGATTTCTCGGGGGGCTACGAGCAGTACTTC. V usage is TRBV20-1 and J usage is TRBJ2-7; TRBD2 agrees at 7 bases. From germline, CDR1 is DFQATT and CDR2 SNEGSKA (reference sequence). The CDR3 contains 14 residues. V trimming: 0 bases; J trimming: 3 bases; junction bases outside the gene matches: 5.

This clonotype has more than one count but fewer than ten. The chain is built from TRBV6-5 and TRBJ1-2; D gene uncertain. Trimming took 0 bases from V and 8 from J, leaving 10 bases between them. CDR3 length: 13 residues. Germline V lookup: CDR1 MNHEY, CDR2 SVGAGI. The CDR3 bases are TGTGCCAGCAGTTACTCGGGCAGCCGGGGCTACACCTTC. Amino acid sequence: CASSYSGSRGYTF.

There are a few counts of this clonotype. This chain links TRBV10-3 with TRBJ2-5, with a possible D match to TRBD2 (6 bases). CDR1 is ENHRY and CDR2 is SYGVKD in the germline V gene. The CDR3 is made up of 14 amino acids. Between the trimmed V and J ends, which lost 6 bases and 1 base, there was a span of 12 bases. The CDR3 DNA is TGTGCCATCAGGGACGGGAGCGCCCAAGAGACCCAGTACTTC. Its translation is CAIRDGSAQETQYF.

CDR3 amino acids: CASSQEPVGVGRTQYF. CDR3 nucleotides: TGCGCCAGCAGCCAAGAGCCGGTTGGGGTAGGAAGAACGCAGTATTTT. This chain connects TRBV4-1 to TRBJ2-3; the D is unclear. CDR1 is MGHRA and CDR2 is YSYEKL in the germline V gene. CDR3 length: 16 residues. Trimming shortened V by 0 bases and J by 9 bases, and 19 bases separated the two germline ends.

This clonotype has ten or more counts. V gene TRBV20-1 combines with J gene TRBJ2-1; TRBD1 matches 9 bases. This CDR3 comprises 15 residues. Germline CDR1 is DFQATT and CDR2 is SNEGSKA (reference sequence). Unmatched junction bases numbered 7, after V lost 3 bases and J lost 4 bases. The CDR3 DNA follows: TGCAGTGCTAGCCCCGGGACAGGGATGTACAATGAGCAGTTCTTC. This sequence encodes CSASPGTGMYNEQFF.

The sample holds many counts of this clonotype. The chain combines TRBV7-2 with TRBJ2-1; tentatively, D is TRBD1 or TRBD2 (6 bases each). Deletions cut 2 bases from V and 10 bases from J, with 21 bases between. This CDR3 is 16 amino acids long. The V gene's germline CDR1 is SGHTA and CDR2 FQGNSA. The CDR3 spells CASSLIPLGGISEQFF. For the CDR3, the DNA is TGTGCCAGCAGCTTAATCCCGCTAGGGGGGATTTCGGAGCAGTTCTTC.

The chain is built from TRBV20-1 and TRBJ1-5; tentative D call: TRBD1 (5 bases). The CDR3 spans 13 residues. The germline V gene encodes CDR1 DFQATT and CDR2 SNEGSKA (reference sequence). V was clipped by 4 bases and J by 1 base, with 8 bases between them. CDR3 sequence: CSATGDSNQPQHF. CDR3 in DNA: TGCAGTGCTACGGGGGACAGCAATCAGCCCCAGCATTTT.

The chain couples TRBV20-1 to TRBJ2-7; TRBD1 matches at 7 bases. Trimming cost V 0 bases and J 3 bases; bases outside gene matches: 2. Germline CDR1 is DFQATT and CDR2 is SNEGSKA (reference sequence). The CDR3 covers 13 residues. The CDR3 DNA is TGCAGTGCTAGAGAGAGGACAGGCTACGAGCAGTACGTC. The encoded protein is CSARERTGYEQYV.

This clonotype appeared many times. The chain recombines TRBV29-1 with TRBJ2-1, with 10 bases fitting TRBD1. In germline, CDR1 is SQVTM, CDR2 ANQGSEA. The CDR3 extends over 14 amino acids. Trimming took 7 bases from V and 6 from J; bases not matched to a gene: 9. This chain's CDR3 is CSGLRGQGSNEQFF. The CDR3 DNA follows: TGCAGCGGACTACGGGGACAGGGGTCCAATGAGCAGTTCTTC.

V gene TRBV16 combines with J gene TRBJ2-7; no reliable D call. V shed 0 bases and J shed 0 bases, with 6 bases lying between them. CDR1 is KGHSY, CDR2 FQNENV, per germline. This CDR3 comprises 14 residues. Here the CDR3 reads CASSQSSLSYEQYF. The CDR3 DNA reads TGTGCCAGCAGCCAATCCAGCCTCTCCTACGAGCAGTACTTC. Full variable domain (missing parts from reference TRBV16 and TRBJ2-7): GEEVAQTPKHLVRGEGQKAKLYCAPIKGHSYVFWYQQVLKNEFKFLISFQNENVFDETGMPKERFSAKCLPNSPCSLEIQATKLEDSAVYFCASSQSSLSYEQYFGPGTRLTVT.

This clonotype was seen repeatedly, ten times or more. V is TRBV20-1 and J is TRBJ2-7; D is possibly TRBD1 (6 bases). This CDR3 is built from 14 residues. V lost 2 bases and J 5 bases, leaving 16 bases between the germline ends. Germline loops: CDR1 DFQATT, CDR2 SNEGSKA (reference sequence). The CDR3 DNA sequence: TGCAGTGCTAGACCCCCTCAGGGGTTCCACGAGCAGTACTTC. Its protein product is CSARPPQGFHEQYF.

This clonotype was observed a few times. V is TRBV20-1 and J is TRBJ2-1; possible D gene TRBD2, 6 bases. The CDR3 runs 16 residues. Looked up from germline, CDR1 is DFQATT and CDR2 is SNEGSKA (reference sequence). Trimming shortened V by 3 bases and J by 0 bases, and 15 bases separated the two germline ends. The DNA for the CDR3 is TGCAGTGCTAGGGATCCGGGACTTAGCTCCTACAATGAGCAGTTCTTC. Its protein product is CSARDPGLSSYNEQFF.

This clonotype was seen only a few times. The chain couples TRBV20-1 to TRBJ2-5; D uncertain. Germline V gives CDR1 DFQATT, CDR2 SNEGSKA (reference sequence). V was pared by 3 bases and J by 5 bases, with 16 bases between. The CDR3 spans 14 residues. The CDR3 bases are TGCAGTGCTAGGGGTGACGCTTCGCCGGAGACCCAGTACTTC. Amino acid sequence: CSARGDASPETQYF.